Listed below are T cell receptor beta chains from one sample, sequenced in a study of shared clonotypes between healthy human individuals. The assay was immunoSEQ multiplex PCR, and TCRdb's table has in-frame clones only and misses some. The sample holds approximately 1.5 million clones, around 98.5% seen once. Material: naive CD4+ T cells sorted from blood. The origin of the receptors is a man aged 25-45 years in good health. CDR3s include the opening cysteine and the closing phenylalanine or tryptophan. A D gene is named only where the DNA matches it firmly. Clone size is given for some rows only: seen once, a few or many times, or a class if the clone is expanded.

TRBJ2-7 | TRBV2 | - | TRBD1 | TGTGCCAGCAAGGGACAGGGGGCTTCCTACGAGCAGTACTTC | CASKGQGASYEQYF
TRBJ2-1 | TRBV7-6 | - | - | TGTGCCAGCAGCCCCCACGGCGGTGCGTACAATGAGCAGTTCTTC | CASSPHGGAYNEQFF
TRBJ2-7 | TRBV2 | - | - | TGTGCCAGCAGTGGTCCCCCCCCATCACAGGGTGGAACCTACGAGCAGTACTTC | CASSGPPPSQGGTYEQYF
TRBJ2-1 | TRBV9 | once | TRBD2 | TGTGCCAGCAGCGTTATATCGGGACTAGCGGTGACAAATGAGCAGTTCTTC | CASSVISGLAVTNEQFF
TRBJ1-1 | TRBV29-1 | - | - | TGCAGTACGCGCACAAGAGGGGACACTGAAGCTTTCTTT | CSTRTRGDTEAFF
TRBJ2-5 | TRBV28 | - | TRBD2 | TGTGCCAGCAGTTTAGGGCTAGCGGAAGAGACCCAGTACTTC | CASSLGLAEETQYF
TRBJ1-1 | TRBV2 | - | - | TGTGCCAGCAAGGCAGAGATGAACACTGAAGCTTTCTTT | CASKAEMNTEAFF
TRBJ2-5 | TRBV2 | - | - | TGTGCCAGCGGGGGCCGGGCAGGACCCCAAGAGACCCAGTACTTC | CASGGRAGPQETQYF
TRBJ2-1 | TRBV29-1 | - | - | TGCAGCGGATTGGGAGAGGGGAGCTACAATGAGCAGTTCTTC | CSGLGEGSYNEQFF
TRBJ1-4 | TRBV5-4 | once | - | TGTGCCAGCAGCTTGCGGGGATCAGATGAAAAACTGTTTTTT | CASSLRGSDEKLFF
TRBJ2-7 | TRBV29-1 | once | - | TGCAGCGTTGCGGGCCGTAAACAGGGCGCCTACGAGCAGTACTTC | CSVAGRKQGAYEQYF
TRBJ2-2 | TRBV18 | - | - | TGTGCCAGCTCACCAATGGGACAACACACCGGGGAGCTGTTTTTT | CASSPMGQHTGELFF
TRBJ2-1 | TRBV7-9 | - | - | TGTGCCAGCACCCCCTTAGGGTTGCGGAGGTACAATGAGCAGTTCTTC | CASTPLGLRRYNEQFF
TRBJ2-1 | TRBV28 | - | TRBD2 | TGTGCCAGCAGCAGACTAGCGGGAGTTAGTGAGCAGTTCTTC | CASSRLAGVSEQFF
TRBJ2-7 | TRBV1 | - | - | TGCACCAGCATAGGCCGGGGCCTAGCGGGAGGGGGTCTCTACGAGCAGTACTTC | CTSIGRGLAGGGLYEQYF
TRBJ2-3 | TRBV11-2 | - | TRBD2 | TGTGCCAGCAGCCCAGGGACTAGCGTTTTTACAGATACGCAGTATTTT | CASSPGTSVFTDTQYF
TRBJ2-3 | TRBV19 | few | - | TGTGCCAGTAGTATAGGCAGCACAGATACGCAGTATTTT | CASSIGSTDTQYF
TRBJ2-7 | TRBV2 | - | - | TGTGCCAGCAGTGAAGCCGGAGGGTCCTACGAGCAGTACTTC | CASSEAGGSYEQYF
TRBJ1-4 | TRBV10-2 | - | - | TGCGCCAGCAGGGGCCCGGAGGGAACACTGTTTTTT | CASRGPEGTLFF
TRBJ2-1 | TRBV7-3 | - | - | TGTGCCAGCAGCGCGTCCCCAAACAATGAGCAGTTCTTC | CASSASPNNEQFF
TRBJ2-7 | TRBV11-2 | - | TRBD1 | TGTGCCAGCAGCTTAGCCGGGACAGGGATGAACGAGCAGTACTTC | CASSLAGTGMNEQYF
TRBJ2-5 | TRBV7-2 | - | - | TGTGCCAGCAGCTTATCTTATCAAGAGACCCAGTACTTC | CASSLSYQETQYF
TRBJ2-7 | TRBV18 | once | TRBD1 | TGTGCCAGCTCACCCCTACCGGGACAGGGAAACTTGGAGCAGTACTTC | CASSPLPGQGNLEQYF
TRBJ2-1 | TRBV7-9 | - | - | TGTGCCAGCAGCATCTTCGGTGAGCAGTTCTTC | CASSIFGEQFF
TRBJ2-7 | TRBV9 | - | - | TGTGCCAGCAGCGCTGGCGGGATAGCCTACGAGCAGTACTTC | CASSAGGIAYEQYF
TRBJ2-3 | TRBV7-9 | - | TRBD2 | TGTGCCAGCAGCTTAGCCGGGAGGGGCCCCCGAGATACGCAGTATTTT | CASSLAGRGPRDTQYF
TRBJ2-1 | TRBV11-2 | - | - | TGTGCCAGCAGCTTAGGAGGCGGCAATGAGCAGTTCTTC | CASSLGGGNEQFF
TRBJ2-5 | TRBV5-4 | - | - | TGTGCCAGCAGCTTGGGCCCAGGGGCCACCCAAGAGACCCAGTACTTC | CASSLGPGATQETQYF
TRBJ2-7 | TRBV5-1 | once | - | TGCGCCAGCAGCTTGGATGGGCCGGGCGAGCAGTACTTC | CASSLDGPGEQYF
TRBJ2-7 | TRBV19 | - | - | TGTGCCAGTAAGGGGACGGCCTTAGAGACTTACGAGCAGTACTTC | CASKGTALETYEQYF
TRBJ2-7 | TRBV7-2 | - | TRBD1 | TGTGCCAGCAGCTCCAGAGGGGACAGGGATAACGAGCAGTACTTC | CASSSRGDRDNEQYF
TRBJ1-1 | TRBV15 | - | - | TGTGCCACCAGCAGAATGAACACTGAAGCTTTCTTT | CATSRMNTEAFF
TRBJ2-2 | TRBV5-1 | - | - | TGCGCCAGCAGCTTCTCGGAGGGTAACACCGGGGAGCTGTTTTTT | CASSFSEGNTGELFF
TRBJ1-4 | TRBV27 | - | - | TGTGCCAGCAGTTTAAGGCCCGGGGAGACTAATGAAAAACTGTTTTTT | CASSLRPGETNEKLFF
TRBJ1-5 | TRBV10-2 | - | TRBD1 | TGCGCCAGCAGTGACACAGGGGGCGATCAGCCCCAGCATTTT | CASSDTGGDQPQHF
TRBJ2-3 | TRBV11-2 | - | - | TGTGCCAGCAGCTTGGCGGGTAGCACAGATACGCAGTATTTT | CASSLAGSTDTQYF
TRBJ2-5 | TRBV14 | - | - | TGTGCCAGCAGCCCGTACGGTGATAGGGAGACCCAGTACTTC | CASSPYGDRETQYF
TRBJ2-7 | TRBV9 | - | - | TGTGCCAGCAGCGTAGGTTCCGACTCCTACGAGCAGTACTTC | CASSVGSDSYEQYF
TRBJ2-7 | TRBV28 | once | - | TGTGCCAGCAGTCCAGCACTTTACGAGCAGTACTTC | CASSPALYEQYF
TRBJ1-5 | TRBV28 | - | TRBD1 | TGTGCCAGCAGCCCTGTGGGACAGGGGTTTAATCAGCCCCAGCATTTT | CASSPVGQGFNQPQHF
TRBJ2-3 | TRBV19 | - | - | TGTGCCAGTGCCCACACAGATACGCAGTATTTT | CASAHTDTQYF
TRBJ2-7 | TRBV15 | once | - | TGTGCCACCAGCAGAGCCAGCGGGCGATACGAGCAGTACTTC | CATSRASGRYEQYF
TRBJ2-3 | TRBV14 | - | - | TGTGCCAGCAGTTATAAACCGGGTGGGGCAGATACGCAGTATTTT | CASSYKPGGADTQYF
TRBJ2-7 | TRBV5-6 | - | TRBD1 | TGTGCCAGCAGCCCTCTCCGGGACAGGGTAAAACTCGAGCAGTACTTC | CASSPLRDRVKLEQYF
TRBJ2-1 | TRBV28 | - | - | TGTGCCAGCAGTTTTTGGGGGGTGATGCGGGCCAAGTCCTACAATGAGCAGTTCTTC | CASSFWGVMRAKSYNEQFF
TRBJ2-1 | TRBV19 | - | - | TGTGCCAGTACCAAGCTCGGAGATAGGGAGCAGTTCTTC | CASTKLGDREQFF
TRBJ2-7 | TRBV18 | - | TRBD2 | TGTGCCAGCTCACCTGCGGTAGCGGGAGGCGAGCAGTACTTC | CASSPAVAGGEQYF
TRBJ2-3 | TRBV28 | - | TRBD1 | TGTGCCAGCAGTTGGGGACAGGTCACAGATACGCAGTATTTT | CASSWGQVTDTQYF
TRBJ2-7 | TRBV28 | - | TRBD1 | TGTGCCAGCAGTTTACTAGGCGACAGGGGGTCCTCCTACGAGCAGTACTTC | CASSLLGDRGSSYEQYF
TRBJ1-4 | TRBV18 | - | - | TGTGCCAGCTCAGAGAGAACAGAGAATGAAAAACTGTTTTTT | CASSERTENEKLFF
TRBJ2-7 | TRBV10-3 | once | TRBD2 | TGTGCCATCAGTGAAGCTAGCGGGAGAACGGTCTACGAGCAGTACTTC | CAISEASGRTVYEQYF
TRBJ2-7 | TRBV2 | - | - | TGTGCCAGCATGGTTTTTGACGAGCAGTACTTC | CASMVFDEQYF
TRBJ2-7 | TRBV15 | - | - | TGTGCCACCAGCAGTACCTACAGGGACGAGCAGTACTTC | CATSSTYRDEQYF
TRBJ1-1 | TRBV11-2 | - | - | TGTGCCAGCAGCTCAAGTCAGGGAGTCACTGAAGCTTTCTTT | CASSSSQGVTEAFF
TRBJ1-2 | TRBV9 | - | - | TGTGCCAGCAGCGCAACACCGGGCCTCCCTCGGGGCTATGGCTACACCTTC | CASSATPGLPRGYGYTF